This TCR beta chain was captured in a study of Graves' ophthalmopathy and Graves' hyperthyroidism. Clinical symptoms, serum thyroxine, TRAb, thyroid ultrasound and orbital computed tomography determined diagnosis. This clonotype was detected many times. CDR3 regions of TCR beta were amplified from RNA transcripts. First-round RT-PCR used HTBI primers; second-round multiplex PCR followed. TCRdb ran MiXCR on the multiplex PCR reads and lists one entry per CDR3 protein. The data hold about 600,000 distinct CDR3 sequences, with 35% to 40% observed a single time. This CDR3 spans 16 amino acids. Losses at the gene ends were 5 bases for V and 1 base for J; bases not matched to a gene: 7. Per the germline V gene, CDR1 is SEHNR and CDR2 is FQNEAQ (reference sequence).

This sequence was found in an adult man with Graves' hyperthyroidism. The J gene is TRBJ1-4, the V gene TRBV7-9, with 7 positions matching TRBD1. The sequencing input was peripheral blood or thyroid tissue (not recorded which). The CDR3 loop is CASSATSGGTNEKLFF. In DNA, the CDR3 is TGTGCCAGCAGCGCGACGTCAGGGGGAACTAATGAAAAACTGTTTTTT.